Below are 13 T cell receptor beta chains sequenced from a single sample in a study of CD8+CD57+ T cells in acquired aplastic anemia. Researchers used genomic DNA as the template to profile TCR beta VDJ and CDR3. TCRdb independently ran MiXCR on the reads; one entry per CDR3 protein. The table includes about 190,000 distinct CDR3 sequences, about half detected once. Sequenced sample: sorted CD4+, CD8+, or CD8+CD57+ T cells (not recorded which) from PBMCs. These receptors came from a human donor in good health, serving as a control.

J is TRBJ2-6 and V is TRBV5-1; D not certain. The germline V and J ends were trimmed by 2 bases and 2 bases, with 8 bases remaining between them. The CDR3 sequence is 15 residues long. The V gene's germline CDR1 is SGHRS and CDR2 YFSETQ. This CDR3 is CASSLAGPGANVLTF. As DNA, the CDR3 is TGCGCCAGCAGCTTAGCAGGTCCTGGGGCCAACGTCCTGACTTTC.

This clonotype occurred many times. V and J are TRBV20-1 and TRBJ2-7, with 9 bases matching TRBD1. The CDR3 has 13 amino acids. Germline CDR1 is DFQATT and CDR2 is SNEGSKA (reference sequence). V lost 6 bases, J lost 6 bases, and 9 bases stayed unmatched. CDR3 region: CSAYRGRGGEQYF. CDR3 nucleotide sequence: TGCAGTGCCTACAGGGGGCGTGGTGGCGAGCAGTACTTC.

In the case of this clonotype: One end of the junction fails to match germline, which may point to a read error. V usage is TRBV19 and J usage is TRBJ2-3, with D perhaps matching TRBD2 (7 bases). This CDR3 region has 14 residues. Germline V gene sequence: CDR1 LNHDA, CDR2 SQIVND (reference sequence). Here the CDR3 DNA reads TGTGCCAGTAGTATCCGGGGGGCTAGTGATACGCGGTATTTT. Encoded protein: CASSIRGASDTRYF.

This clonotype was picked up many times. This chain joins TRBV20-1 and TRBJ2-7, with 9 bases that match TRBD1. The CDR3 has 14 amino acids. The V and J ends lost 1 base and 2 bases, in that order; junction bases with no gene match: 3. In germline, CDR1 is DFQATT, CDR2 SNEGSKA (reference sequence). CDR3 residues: CSARVRTGAYEQYF. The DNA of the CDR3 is TGCAGTGCTAGAGTTCGGACAGGGGCCTACGAGCAGTACTTC.

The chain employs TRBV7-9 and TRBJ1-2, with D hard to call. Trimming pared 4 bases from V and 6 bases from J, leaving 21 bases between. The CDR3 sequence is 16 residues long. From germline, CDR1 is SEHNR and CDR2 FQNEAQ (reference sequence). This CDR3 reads CASSSYLIRRPDGYTF. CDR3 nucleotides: TGTGCCAGCAGCTCCTATCTAATTCGCCGACCGGATGGCTACACCTTC.

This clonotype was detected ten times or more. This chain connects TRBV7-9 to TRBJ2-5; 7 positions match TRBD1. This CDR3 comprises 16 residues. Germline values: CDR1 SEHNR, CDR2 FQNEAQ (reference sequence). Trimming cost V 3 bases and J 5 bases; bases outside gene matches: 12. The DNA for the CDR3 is TGTGCCAGCAGCTTTGACAGGGATCCGCCAAGGGAGACCCAGTACTTC. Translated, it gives CASSFDRDPPRETQYF.

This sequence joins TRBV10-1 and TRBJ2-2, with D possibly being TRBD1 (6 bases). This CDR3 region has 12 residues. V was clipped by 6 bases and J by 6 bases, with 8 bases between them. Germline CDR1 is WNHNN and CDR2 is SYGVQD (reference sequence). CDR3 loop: CASRGTSGELFF. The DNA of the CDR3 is TGCGCCAGCAGGGGGACATCCGGGGAGCTGTTTTTT.

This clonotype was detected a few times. CDR3 DNA: TGTGCCAGCAGCTTGACAGGGGGCAAAAACATTCAGTACTTC. Translating it yields CASSLTGGKNIQYF. The chain recombines TRBV5-4 with TRBJ2-4; 8 bases map to TRBD1. The CDR3 has 14 residues. Germline trimming cut 1 base from V and 3 bases from J; bases unmatched to any gene: 0. Germline assignment: CDR1 SGHNT and CDR2 YYREEE (reference sequence).

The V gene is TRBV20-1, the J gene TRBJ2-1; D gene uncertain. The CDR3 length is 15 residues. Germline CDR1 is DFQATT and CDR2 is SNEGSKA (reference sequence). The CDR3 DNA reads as TGCAGCGTTGACTCCAGCCCTGGACGGTACAATGAGCAGTTCTTC. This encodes CSVDSSPGRYNEQFF.

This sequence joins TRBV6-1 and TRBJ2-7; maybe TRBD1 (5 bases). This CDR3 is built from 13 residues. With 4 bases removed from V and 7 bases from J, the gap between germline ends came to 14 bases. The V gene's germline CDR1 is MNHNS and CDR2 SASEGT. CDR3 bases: TGTGCCAGCAGTGCGATTAAGTGGACAGAGCAGTACTTC. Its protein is CASSAIKWTEQYF.

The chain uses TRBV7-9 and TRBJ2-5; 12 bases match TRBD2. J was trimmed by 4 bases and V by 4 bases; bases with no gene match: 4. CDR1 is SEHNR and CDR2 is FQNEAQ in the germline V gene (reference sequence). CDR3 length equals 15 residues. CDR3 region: CASSYTSGGPETQYF. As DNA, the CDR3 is TGTGCCAGCAGCTACACTAGCGGGGGGCCAGAGACCCAGTACTTC.

Here the CDR3 reads CATSRDSSSYEQYF. In nucleotides, the CDR3 is TGTGCCACCAGCAGAGACAGTAGCTCCTACGAGCAGTACTTC. This chain uses TRBV15 with TRBJ2-7; D unclear. CDR3 size: 14 residues. Germline CDR1 reads LNHNV; CDR2 reads YYDKDF (reference sequence). The V end lost 0 bases, the J end lost 0 bases, and 6 bases lay between the germline ends.

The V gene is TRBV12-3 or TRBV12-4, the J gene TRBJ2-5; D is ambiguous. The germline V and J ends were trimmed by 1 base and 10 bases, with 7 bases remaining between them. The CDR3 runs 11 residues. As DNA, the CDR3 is TGTGCCAGCAGTTTAGATGTAGGCCAGTACTTC. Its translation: CASSLDVGQYF.